This T cell receptor (beta chain) is from a study of T-cell memory formation after mild COVID-19. There are 15 residues in the CDR3. The V end was cut by 6 bases, the J end by 0 bases, with 12 bases between. MiXCR, run by TCRdb on the 5' RACE reads, gives a single entry per CDR3 protein. The sample lists around 370,000 distinct CDR3 sequences, over 20% occurring once. This clonotype was seen more than once but under ten times. Sequenced: PBMCs or a T cell subset sorted from them (not recorded which). The chain uses TRBV12-3 or TRBV12-4 and TRBJ2-1; D remains ambiguous. This clonotype originated in an adult woman who had mild COVID-19 (a few samples of this study predate the infection). Cell type and time point are not known. CDR3 bases: TGTGCCAGCAGCACGCGCCGGGTCTCCTACAATGAGCAGTTCTTC. It codes for CASSTRRVSYNEQFF.